This T cell receptor (beta chain) was identified during a study of blood T cell repertoires in COVID-19 (TCRdb year 2020). For the wider study: The collaborator samples originated in the United States, Italy and Spain and spanned the acute and convalescent phases of COVID-19. A freely available public database, intended as a resource for researchers studying the immune response to SARS-CoV-2, is where the repertoires were released. Where HLA class I and class II types were available, the types were taken from metadata supplied by the sample provider, not from assay-based typing. Deeply sampled blood TCRbeta repertoires from subjects exposed to, actively infected with, or recovered from COVID-19 were included in the dataset. Samples were obtained from the ongoing ImmuneRACE study (first 160 participants) and from 1,254 subjects provided by 6 global collaborators. A de-identified subject ID, COVID-19 status, age in years and sex were almost always included in the sample metadata. The prospective study material was composed of cDNA or gDNA derived from T cells, B-cell-depleted T cells, or PBMCs.

TCRbeta CDR3 regions were amplified from genomic DNA using the immunoSEQ Assay, a bias-controlled multiplex PCR. Per the authors' processing: Nucleated cell counts per sample were estimated from amplification of reference gene primers within the assay. To quantify the absolute abundance of each unique TCRbeta CDR3 rearrangement, sequence reads were collapsed and filtered. For each sample, productive Simpson clonality was calculated as the square root of Simpson's diversity index over productive rearrangements. The table was pulled from immuneACCESS by TCRdb, which kept in-frame rearrangements only. Such tables lose some clones; where checked, under half of the loss comes from unresolved V genes, and the rest has no known cause. V and J calls and clone size are as listed in that table; D and trimming were resolved from the DNA. The sample profile shows under 350,000 clones; 65% to 90% of them were found once. Clones ranked in the top ten supply over 3.5% of the sample.

For this clone: The antigen it recognizes is unknown. The sample holds no much larger clone one base away, and base qualities are not on file.

Summary of the overall study and its limitations: The amount of clinical and demographic metadata varied by source and participant and was provided uncurated.

In the prospective study, participants were about 18 to 90 years old, resided in 20 to 30 geographic areas of the United States, and were enrolled through a virtual design. In the prospective study, participants were assigned to cohorts based on the clinical history participants reported in a screening survey and a study questionnaire. Recovered participants in ImmuneRACE Cohort 3 were defined as having two consecutive negative NP/OP PCR tests, clearance from a healthcare professional, or resolution of symptoms. In the prospective study, whole blood, serum and a nasopharyngeal or oropharyngeal swab were collected from each participant by mobile phlebotomists. Over a 2-month period, participants in the prospective study had the option of providing additional blood draws and questionnaires. Prospective study blood samples were shipped either frozen or at room temperature before DNA extraction. There are 12 amino acids in the CDR3, from cysteine to phenylalanine inclusive. CDR3 DNA only is kept here, 36 bases in frame from base 1. The germline V gene supplies CDR1 SGDLS and CDR2 YYNGEE. V has 2 bases trimmed and J has 11 bases trimmed; junction bases matching no gene number 0.

The receptor was derived from a man in his thirties or forties who had recovered from COVID-19. The specimen was PBMCs or T cells enriched from blood (not recorded which). The receptor chain draws on TRBV9 and TRBJ1-4, with 10 bases matching TRBD1. At the DNA level, the sequence is TGTGCCAGCAGCGTGACAGGGGGCAAACTGTTTTTT. It codes for CASSVTGGKLFF.